The clone carrying this TCR beta chain appeared a single time. Study processing details: From reference gene primer amplification, estimates of nucleated cell counts were derived. Using immunoSEQ multiplex PCR, the repertoire was profiled, and TCRdb retains in-frame clones only, with some absent. That table furnishes V, J and clone size, whereas the DNA furnished D and trimming. The profile covers tens of thousands of clones, with about 83% appearing a single time and roughly 14% taken by the ten largest. These data originate in a study of blood T cell repertoires in COVID-19. Study background: The study drew acute and convalescent COVID-19 samples from the United States, Italy and Spain. PBMCs, B-cell-depleted T cells, or T cells were the source of the cDNA or gDNA that made up the material.

The V gene lost 6 bases and the J gene lost 5 bases, with 17 bases spanning the gap. Germline loops: CDR1 SNHLY, CDR2 FYNNEI. The CDR3 is 16 amino acids. The sequence was collected from an older woman with acute or convalescent COVID-19. Input material: peripheral blood. The genes are TRBV2 and TRBJ1-6; tentative D call: TRBD1 (5 bases). CDR3 in amino acids: CASSRDFSLNNSPLHF. As DNA, the CDR3 is TGTGCCAGCAGCCGGGACTTTTCACTCAATAATTCACCCCTCCACTTT.